Listed below are T cell receptor beta chains from one sample, sequenced in a study of radiation and T cells in renal cell carcinoma. Libraries were prepared by immunoSEQ multiplex PCR; TCRdb keeps only in-frame clonotypes and omits some of them. The data show some 50,000 clones, roughly 83% seen once. Sequencing was performed on blood, taken from a patient whose treatment included radiotherapy and nephrectomy. The receptors shown here come from a woman in her 70s with renal cell carcinoma. CDR3s include the opening cysteine and the closing phenylalanine or tryptophan. Fields, in order: clone size, J gene, D gene, V gene, CDR3 DNA, CDR3 protein. A D gene is named only where the DNA matches it firmly. Size tells how often a clone was seen (once, few, many) or the class of an expanded clone, and some rows leave it out.

>-|TRBJ2-3|TRBD1|TRBV7-8
TGTGCCAGCAAACAGGGGGCCCGCACAGATACGCAGTATTTT
CASKQGARTDTQYF
>-|TRBJ1-1|-|TRBV9
TGTGCCAGCAGCCCCTGGGACACTGAAGCTTTCTTT
CASSPWDTEAFF
>-|TRBJ2-4|-|TRBV2
TGTGCCAGCAGATGGGACATACAAAACATTCAGTACTTC
CASRWDIQNIQYF
>-|TRBJ1-1|TRBD1|TRBV9
TGTGCCAGCAGTTTCGGGAGAGGGGGCAATGAAGCTTTCTTT
CASSFGRGGNEAFF
>-|TRBJ1-5|-|TRBV2
TGTGCCAGCAGTCCCCCGTATCAGCCCCAGCATTTT
CASSPPYQPQHF
>-|TRBJ1-5|TRBD1|TRBV25-1
TGTGCCAGCAGTGGACAGGGGAATCAGCCCCAGCATTTT
CASSGQGNQPQHF
>-|TRBJ2-7|TRBD1|TRBV6-6
TGTGCCAGCCAGGGACAGGGGAGCTACGAGCAGTACTTC
CASQGQGSYEQYF
>-|TRBJ2-2|-|TRBV29-1
TGCAGCGTTGAAGGGCAGCTGGGCGGGGAGCTGTTTTTT
CSVEGQLGGELFF
>-|TRBJ2-2|-|TRBV6-5
TGTGCCACTGCGGCGGGCAGGGAGCTGTTTTTT
CATAAGRELFF
>-|TRBJ2-1|TRBD2|TRBV9
TGTGCCAGCAGCCCCGGGATAGCGGGAGCTGAGCAGTTCTTC
CASSPGIAGAEQFF
>-|TRBJ2-1|-|TRBV6-5
TGTGCCAGCAGTTCCCGGTTATACAATGAGCAGTTCTTC
CASSSRLYNEQFF
>-|TRBJ2-7|-|TRBV11-2
TGTGCCAGCAGAGTAGGGGGGGGCGACGAGCAGTACTTC
CASRVGGGDEQYF
>-|TRBJ2-2|-|TRBV19
TGTGCCAGTAGTATAGACCCGAACACCGGGGAGCTGTTTTTT
CASSIDPNTGELFF
>-|TRBJ1-1|-|TRBV6-5
TGTGCCAGCAGTTATGGCTCCTCTTTGAACACTGAAGCTTTCTTT
CASSYGSSLNTEAFF
>-|TRBJ2-5|-|TRBV7-7
TGTGCCAGCAGCTTGATCGGCGGGCCTGAAGAGACCCAGTACTTC
CASSLIGGPEETQYF
>-|TRBJ1-4|-|TRBV7-2
TGTGCCAGCAGCTCAAGACTGGGGGGGGAAAAACTGTTTTTT
CASSSRLGGEKLFF
>-|TRBJ2-5|TRBD1|TRBV7-9
TGTGCCAGCAGCTTAGAAGGGGGCAGGGAGGAGACCCAGTACTTC
CASSLEGGREETQYF
>-|TRBJ2-5|TRBD1|TRBV6-5
TGTGCCAGCAGACCGACAGGGGGCCTAGAGACCCAGTACTTC
CASRPTGGLETQYF
>-|TRBJ1-3|-|TRBV7-2
TGTGCCAGCCGGGAGTGGGCCGACCCTGGAAACACCATATATTTT
CASREWADPGNTIYF
>-|TRBJ1-4|-|TRBV5-6
TGTGCCAGCAGCACTCGGACAGAGTTACGTGAAAAACTGTTTTTT
CASSTRTELREKLFF
>-|TRBJ2-7|-|TRBV7-2
TGTGCCAGCAGCTTAGAAGGGGGGTACGAGCAGTACTTC
CASSLEGGYEQYF
>-|TRBJ2-1|TRBD1|TRBV19
TGTGCCAATCAGGACAGGGAAGGGAATGAGCAGTTCTTC
CANQDREGNEQFF
>-|TRBJ2-1|TRBD2|TRBV9
TGTGCCAGCAGCGTCTCCGGGACTAGCGATGAGCAGTTCTTC
CASSVSGTSDEQFF
>-|TRBJ2-7|TRBD1|TRBV5-6
TGTGCCAGCAGCTTGGCCTGGGGAGATTACAGGGGGCGGTCCGAGCAGTACTTC
CASSLAWGDYRGRSEQYF
>-|TRBJ2-5|-|TRBV6-1
TGTGCCAGCAGGACTCGAGAATATGGTGGGGAGACCCAGTACTTC
CASRTREYGGETQYF
>-|TRBJ1-5|-|TRBV4-2
TGTGCCAGCAGCCAAGGGCTGAATCAGCCCCAGCATTTT
CASSQGLNQPQHF
>-|TRBJ1-2|-|TRBV7-9
TGTGCCAGCAGCTTCGAGTCCAGGGGCTATGGCTACACCTTC
CASSFESRGYGYTF
>-|TRBJ2-3|TRBD1|TRBV10-1
TGCGCCAGCAGCCGACAGGGGGGCGATACGCAGTATTTT
CASSRQGGDTQYF
>once|TRBJ2-7|-|TRBV6-6
TGTGCCACCGGTGTAGGAGGAGGCTACGAGCAGTACTTC
CATGVGGGYEQYF
>few|TRBJ1-2|TRBD1|TRBV10-3
TGTGCCATCAGCCGGGACAGCCTCATCTATGGCTACACCTTC
CAISRDSLIYGYTF
>-|TRBJ2-1|-|TRBV29-1
TGCAGCGTCGTACCGGGACGGGGGACCTACAATGAGCAGTTCTTC
CSVVPGRGTYNEQFF
>-|TRBJ1-2|-|TRBV30
TGTGCCTGGATGGAGATTAACTATGGCTACACCTTC
CAWMEINYGYTF
>once|TRBJ2-1|TRBD2|TRBV9
TGTGCCAGCAGCTACCGGACTAGCGGGGGTCGCAATGAGCAGTTCTTC
CASSYRTSGGRNEQFF
>-|TRBJ2-7|-|TRBV13
TGTGCCAGCAGCTTATCGGGGGCGAGACTCTACGAGCAGTACTTC
CASSLSGARLYEQYF
>-|TRBJ1-4|-|TRBV18
TGTGCCAGCTCACCATACGGGGGGCTGGAGGAAAAACTGTTTTTT
CASSPYGGLEEKLFF
>-|TRBJ1-5|-|TRBV6-6
TGTGCCAGCAGTCAGGCGGGTAGCAATCAGCCCCAGCATTTT
CASSQAGSNQPQHF
>few|TRBJ2-1|-|TRBV2
TGTGCCAGCAGTGGCCCGGGTGGTACGGATGAGCAGTTCTTC
CASSGPGGTDEQFF
>-|TRBJ2-7|-|TRBV28
TGTGCCAGCAGTTTATTCCTTGGACAGGGAGGGATCAGATACGGAGCGTACGAGCAGTACTTC
CASSLFLGQGGIRYGAYEQYF
>few|TRBJ2-3|-|TRBV6-1
TGTGCCAGCCGAGGGGTAACAGGGGGGGCAGATACGCAGTATTTT
CASRGVTGGADTQYF
>-|TRBJ2-3|TRBD1|TRBV4-1
TGCGCCAGCAGCCCGACAGGGAACACAGATACGCAGTATTTT
CASSPTGNTDTQYF
>-|TRBJ2-3|-|TRBV19
TGTGCCAGTAGTATTGGCGGCTACACAGATACGCAGTATTTT
CASSIGGYTDTQYF
>-|TRBJ2-7|-|TRBV9
TGTGCCAGCAGCGTACGGGACATCAGACAGGACGAGCAGTACTTC
CASSVRDIRQDEQYF
>-|TRBJ2-1|TRBD1|TRBV25-1
TGTGCCAGCGCCCCAGGGACAGCCTACAATGAGCAGTTCTTC
CASAPGTAYNEQFF
>-|TRBJ2-2|TRBD2|TRBV5-1
TGCGCCAGCAGGCTAGCGGGAGTGACCGGGGAGCTGTTTTTT
CASRLAGVTGELFF
>-|TRBJ2-1|TRBD2|TRBV6-6
TGTGCCAGCAGTCCCGGGAGGACCTGGGATGAGCAGTTCTTC
CASSPGRTWDEQFF
>-|TRBJ1-5|-|TRBV5-1
TGCGCCAGCAGCTTGTATGAGGGTCAGCCCCAGCATTTT
CASSLYEGQPQHF
>-|TRBJ1-6|-|TRBV6-6
TGTGCCAGCAGTTACCTCGAGACATCTAATTCACCCCTCCACTTT
CASSYLETSNSPLHF
>-|TRBJ1-1|-|TRBV29-1
TGCAGCGTTGAAAGAGTATTTGGGGACACTGAAGCTTTCTTT
CSVERVFGDTEAFF
>-|TRBJ2-7|TRBD2|TRBV7-2
TGTGCCAGCAGCTCAAGGTCGGGGGGATGGGATTCCTACGAGCAGTACTTC
CASSSRSGGWDSYEQYF
>-|TRBJ2-7|TRBD1|TRBV14
TGTGCCAGCAGCCCCTTCACAGGGGAAAACGAGCAGTACTTC
CASSPFTGENEQYF
>once|TRBJ1-6|-|TRBV2
TGTGCCAGCAGTGAGAGCGTAATACTAAGGACAGATTTCACCCTCCACTTT
CASSESVILRTDFTLHF
>once|TRBJ2-7|-|TRBV7-9
TGTGCCAGCAGCCAACGGGGAGAGCAGTACTTC
CASSQRGEQYF
>-|TRBJ1-1|-|TRBV6-5
TGTGCCAGCAAAGAGCGTCAGTACACTGAAGCTTTCTTT
CASKERQYTEAFF
>-|TRBJ2-7|TRBD1|TRBV7-8
TGTGCCAGCAGCTTAGGAGGGGGCGGCCACGAGCAGTACTTC
CASSLGGGGHEQYF
>-|TRBJ2-1|-|TRBV30
TGTGCCTGGCGGGAGCCCACCTACAATGAGCAGTTCTTC
CAWREPTYNEQFF
>-|TRBJ2-7|TRBD1|TRBV13
TGTGCCAGCAGCTTCTACTACACCCGGACAGGGGACTCCTACGAGCAGTACTTC
CASSFYYTRTGDSYEQYF
>-|TRBJ2-1|TRBD2|TRBV11-2
TGTGCCAGCAGCTTAGTTTGGTCAGGGACTAGCGGGGAAGATGAGCAGTTCTTC
CASSLVWSGTSGEDEQFF
>few|TRBJ1-1|-|TRBV7-9
TGTGCCACCGATCCCGGGGATGAAGCTTTCTTT
CATDPGDEAFF